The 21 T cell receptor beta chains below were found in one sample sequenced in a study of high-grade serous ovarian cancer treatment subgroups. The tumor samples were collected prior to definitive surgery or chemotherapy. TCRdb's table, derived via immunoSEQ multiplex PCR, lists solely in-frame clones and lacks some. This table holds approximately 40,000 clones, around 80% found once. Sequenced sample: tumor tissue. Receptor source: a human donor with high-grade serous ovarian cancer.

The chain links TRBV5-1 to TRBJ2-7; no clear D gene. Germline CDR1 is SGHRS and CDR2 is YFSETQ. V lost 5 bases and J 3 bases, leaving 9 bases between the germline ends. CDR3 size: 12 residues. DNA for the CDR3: TGCGCCAGCAGTCAACTTGGCTACGAGCAGTACTTC. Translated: CASSQLGYEQYF.

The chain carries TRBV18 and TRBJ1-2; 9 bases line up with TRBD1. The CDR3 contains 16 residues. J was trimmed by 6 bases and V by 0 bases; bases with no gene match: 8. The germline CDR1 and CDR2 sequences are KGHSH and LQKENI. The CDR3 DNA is TGTGCCAGCTCACCACCTGTGACAGGGGGTTTTGATGGCTACACCTTC. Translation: CASSPPVTGGFDGYTF.

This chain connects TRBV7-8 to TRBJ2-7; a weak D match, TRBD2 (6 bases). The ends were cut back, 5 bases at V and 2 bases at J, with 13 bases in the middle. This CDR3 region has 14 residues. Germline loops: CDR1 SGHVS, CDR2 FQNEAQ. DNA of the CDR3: TGTGCCAGCAGCCTGTCGGAGGGGCCCTACGAGCAGTACTTC. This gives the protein CASSLSEGPYEQYF.

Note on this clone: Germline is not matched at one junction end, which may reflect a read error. CDR3: CASSVAQGRPRDF. The CDR3, as DNA: TGTGCCAGCAGTGTGGCACAGGGGCGCCCTAGGGACTTC. The rearrangement joins TRBV2 to TRBJ2-4, with TRBD1 matching 7 bases. From germline, CDR1 is SNHLY and CDR2 FYNNEI. CDR3 length: 13 amino acids.

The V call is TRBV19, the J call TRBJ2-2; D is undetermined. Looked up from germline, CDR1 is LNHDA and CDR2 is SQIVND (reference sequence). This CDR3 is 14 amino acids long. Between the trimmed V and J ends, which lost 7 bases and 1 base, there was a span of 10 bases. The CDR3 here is CASIPAKNTGELFF. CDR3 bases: TGTGCCAGTATACCAGCGAAGAACACCGGGGAGCTGTTTTTT.

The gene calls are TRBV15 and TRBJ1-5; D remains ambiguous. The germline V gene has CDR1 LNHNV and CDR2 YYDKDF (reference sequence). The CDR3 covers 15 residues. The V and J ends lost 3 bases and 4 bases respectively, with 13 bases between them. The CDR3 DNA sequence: TGTGCCACCAGCAGGGAACAAGTCCAAAATCAGCCCCAGCATTTT. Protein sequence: CATSREQVQNQPQHF.

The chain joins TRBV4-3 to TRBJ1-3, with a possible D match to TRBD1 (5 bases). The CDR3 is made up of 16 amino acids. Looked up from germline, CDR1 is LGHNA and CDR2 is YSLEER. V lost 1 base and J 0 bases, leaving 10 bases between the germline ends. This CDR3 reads CASSQVQGHSGNTIYF. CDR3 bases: TGCGCCAGCAGCCAAGTCCAGGGCCACTCTGGAAACACCATATATTTT.

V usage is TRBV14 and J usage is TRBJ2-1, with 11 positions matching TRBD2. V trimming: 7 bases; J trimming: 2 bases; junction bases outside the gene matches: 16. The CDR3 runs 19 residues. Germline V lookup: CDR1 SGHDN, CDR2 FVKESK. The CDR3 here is CASTHRASGGIIAYNEQFF. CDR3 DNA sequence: TGTGCCAGCACCCACCGGGCTAGCGGGGGGATTATCGCCTACAATGAGCAGTTCTTC.

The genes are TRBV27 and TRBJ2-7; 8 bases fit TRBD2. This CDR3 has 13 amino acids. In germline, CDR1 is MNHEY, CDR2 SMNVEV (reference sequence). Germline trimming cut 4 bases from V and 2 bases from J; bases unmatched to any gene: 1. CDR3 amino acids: CASSSAGAYEQYF. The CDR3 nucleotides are TGTGCCAGCAGTTCAGCGGGAGCCTACGAGCAGTACTTC.

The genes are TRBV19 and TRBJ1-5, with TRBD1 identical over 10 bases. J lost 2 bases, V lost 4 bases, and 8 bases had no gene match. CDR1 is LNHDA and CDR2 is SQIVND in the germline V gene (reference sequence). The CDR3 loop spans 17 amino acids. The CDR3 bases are TGTGCCAGTAGTACTCTTCCCGGGACAGGGGGCAATCAGCCCCAGCATTTT. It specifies CASSTLPGTGGNQPQHF.

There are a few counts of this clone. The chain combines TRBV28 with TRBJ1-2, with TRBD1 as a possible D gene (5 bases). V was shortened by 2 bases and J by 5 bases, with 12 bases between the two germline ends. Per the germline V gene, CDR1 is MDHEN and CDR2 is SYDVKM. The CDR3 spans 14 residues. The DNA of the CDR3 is TGTGCCAGCAGTTTAGGGGGACCGGATTATGGCTACACCTTC. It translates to CASSLGGPDYGYTF.

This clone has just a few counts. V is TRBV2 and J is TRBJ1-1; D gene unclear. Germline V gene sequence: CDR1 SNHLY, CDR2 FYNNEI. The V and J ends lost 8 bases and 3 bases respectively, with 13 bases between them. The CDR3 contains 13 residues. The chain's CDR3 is CASRRVRDTEAFF. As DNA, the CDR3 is TGTGCCAGCCGACGAGTTCGGGACACTGAAGCTTTCTTT.

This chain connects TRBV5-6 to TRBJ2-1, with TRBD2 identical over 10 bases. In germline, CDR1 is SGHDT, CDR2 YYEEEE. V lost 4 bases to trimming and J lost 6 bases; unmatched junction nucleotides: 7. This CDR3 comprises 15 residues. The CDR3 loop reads CASSHTSGMGNEQFF. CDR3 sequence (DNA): TGTGCCAGCAGCCATACTAGCGGGATGGGCAATGAGCAGTTCTTC.

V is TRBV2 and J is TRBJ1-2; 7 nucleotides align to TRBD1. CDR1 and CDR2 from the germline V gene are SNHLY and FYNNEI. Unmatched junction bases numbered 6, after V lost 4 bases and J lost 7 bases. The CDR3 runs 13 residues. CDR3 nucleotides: TGTGCCAGCAGTGCCAGGACAGGCAGTGGCTACACCTTC. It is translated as CASSARTGSGYTF.

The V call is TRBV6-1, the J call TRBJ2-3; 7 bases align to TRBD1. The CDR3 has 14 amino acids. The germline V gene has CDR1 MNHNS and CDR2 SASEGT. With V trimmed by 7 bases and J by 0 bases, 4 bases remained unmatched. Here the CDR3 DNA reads TGTGCCAGCACTGACAGGGCGAGCACAGATACGCAGTATTTT. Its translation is CASTDRASTDTQYF.

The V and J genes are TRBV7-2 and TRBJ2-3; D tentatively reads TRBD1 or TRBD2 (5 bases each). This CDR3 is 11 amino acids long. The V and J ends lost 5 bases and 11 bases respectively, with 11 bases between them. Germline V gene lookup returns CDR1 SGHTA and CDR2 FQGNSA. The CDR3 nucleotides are TGTGCCAGCAGCCCCCCGGGACGGCAGTATTTT. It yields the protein CASSPPGRQYF.

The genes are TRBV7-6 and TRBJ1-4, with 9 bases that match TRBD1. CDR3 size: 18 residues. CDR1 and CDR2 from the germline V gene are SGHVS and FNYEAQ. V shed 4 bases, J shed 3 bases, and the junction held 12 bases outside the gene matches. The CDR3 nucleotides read TGTGCCAGCAGCTCGGGTGGGACAGGGCTTTGGGCTAATGAAAAACTGTTTTTT. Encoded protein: CASSSGGTGLWANEKLFF.

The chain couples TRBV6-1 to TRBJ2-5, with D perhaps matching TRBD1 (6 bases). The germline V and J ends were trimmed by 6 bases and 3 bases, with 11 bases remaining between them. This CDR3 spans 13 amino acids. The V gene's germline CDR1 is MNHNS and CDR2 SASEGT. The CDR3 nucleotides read TGTGCCAGCAGGATATCAGGGGAAGAGACCCAGTACTTC. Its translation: CASRISGEETQYF.

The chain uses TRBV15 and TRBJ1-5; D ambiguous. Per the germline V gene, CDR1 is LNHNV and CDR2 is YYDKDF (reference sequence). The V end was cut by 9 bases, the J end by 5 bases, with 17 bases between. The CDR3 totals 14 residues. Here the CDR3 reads CATLTAPADQPQHF. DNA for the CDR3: TGTGCCACTCTGACTGCCCCCGCCGATCAGCCCCAGCATTTT.

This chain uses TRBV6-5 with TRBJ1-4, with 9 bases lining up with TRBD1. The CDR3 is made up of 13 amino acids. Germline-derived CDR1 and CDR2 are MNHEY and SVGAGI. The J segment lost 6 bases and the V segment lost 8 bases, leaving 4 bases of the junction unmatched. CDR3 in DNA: TGTGCCAGCTCCAGGACAGGGGATGAAAAACTGTTTTTT. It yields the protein CASSRTGDEKLFF.

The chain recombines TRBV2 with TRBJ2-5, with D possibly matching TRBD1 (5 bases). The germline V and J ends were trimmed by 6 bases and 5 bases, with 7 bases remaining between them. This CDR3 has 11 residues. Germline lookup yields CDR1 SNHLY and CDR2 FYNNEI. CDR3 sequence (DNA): TGTGCCAGCAGGGCAGGGGAGACCCAGTACTTC. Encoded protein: CASRAGETQYF. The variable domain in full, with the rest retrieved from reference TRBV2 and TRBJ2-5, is EPEVTQTPSHQVTQMGQEVILRCVPISNHLYFYWYRQILGQKVEFLVSFYNNEISEKSEIFDDQFSVERPDGSNFTLKIRSTKLEDSAMYFCASRAGETQYFGPGTRLLVL.